This T cell receptor (beta chain) was documented in a study of metastatic and nonmetastatic thyroid tumors. Study-level information: The authors compared repertoires across blood and tumor or nodule tissue from malignant and benign thyroid patients.

Findings and caveats of the study: Significantly greater TCR beta diversity was reportedly found in malignant thyroid tumors than in benign nodules (in blood and tumor).

Original processing methods: The study took CDR3 differences across clinicopathological groups and made a distant-metastasis classifier for papillary thyroid cancer from them. With MiXCR, TCRdb called clones anew from the PCR reads. These V and J calls rely on TCRdb rather than the paper's analysis. The table has about 16,000 clones, 27% seen once. Each patient came to thyroid surgery without any prior treatment (of any kind). V dropped 1 base and J dropped 9; count of bases not matched to a gene: 8. The germline CDR1 and CDR2 sequences are SGHRS and YFSETQ. The CDR3 runs 16 residues. This clone was counted only a few times. The antigen is unknown.

The source of this sequence is a female donor with papillary thyroid cancer or a benign thyroid nodule (not recorded which). Some clones in this sample may be carry-over from other donors' samples. What was sequenced was adjacent normal tissue. The J gene is TRBJ1-6, the V gene TRBV5-1, with 9 bases identical to TRBD1. The CDR3 nucleotides read TGCGCCAGCAGCTTGTTTGAGGGGACAGGGAGTTCACCCCTCCACTTT. It yields the protein CASSLFEGTGSSPLHF.